This T cell receptor (beta chain) was identified during a study of blood T cell repertoires in COVID-19. Study at large: Some COVID-19 samples were acute and others convalescent; all came from the United States, Italy and Spain. PBMCs, B-cell-depleted T cells, or T cells were the source of the cDNA or gDNA that made up the material.

Cohort assignment relied on participant-reported clinical history. Looked up from germline, CDR1 is SQVTM and CDR2 is ANQGSEA. There are 13 residues in the CDR3. With V trimmed by 2 bases and J by 3 bases, 2 bases remained unmatched. Per the original methods: Reference gene primers were amplified, and this amplification served to estimate nucleated cell counts. Profiled with immunoSEQ multiplex PCR; TCRdb holds only in-frame clones, not every one. V, J and clone size are those of that table, while D and trimming were read from the DNA. The sample carries 150,000 to 200,000 clones, about 90% recorded once.

This chain connects TRBV29-1 to TRBJ2-3; TRBD2 aligns across 7 bases. The receptor was derived from a woman under 30 who had recovered from COVID-19. Material for sequencing was PBMCs or T cells enriched from blood (not recorded which). The CDR3 spells CSVEPSGTDTQYF. Here the CDR3 DNA reads TGCAGCGTTGAACCTAGCGGTACAGATACGCAGTATTTT.